Listed below are T cell receptor beta chains from one sample, sequenced in a study of T cells in tuberculosis. Method: immunoSEQ multiplex PCR; TCRdb's copy keeps in-frame clones and lacks some. The data contain 38,000 or so clones, 95% of them singletons. What was sequenced was PBMCs. The receptors originated from a donor between 5 and 29 years old with latent tuberculosis or without tuberculosis infection. Each CDR3 is given with its conserved first and last residue. A D gene is named only where the DNA matches it firmly. Not all rows give a size; the values are once, few, many and, for expanded clones, a class.

V: TRBV5-5
J: TRBJ2-1
size: -
D: TRBD2
DNA: TGTGCCAGCAGCACGAAGAGCGGGGGTTACAATGAGCAGTTCTTC
CDR3: CASSTKSGGYNEQFF

V: TRBV5-1
J: TRBJ1-3
size: -
D: TRBD1
DNA: TGCGCCAGCAGCGGGACAGGGGACTCTGGAAACACCATATATTTT
CDR3: CASSGTGDSGNTIYF

V: TRBV30
J: TRBJ1-1
size: -
D: -
DNA: TGTGCCTGGAGTGCACTTTCTGAAGCTTTCTTT
CDR3: CAWSALSEAFF

V: TRBV6-5
J: TRBJ1-6
size: -
D: -
DNA: TGTGCCAGCAGTTACTCCACCGTGGGGGACTATTCACCCCTCCACTTT
CDR3: CASSYSTVGDYSPLHF

V: TRBV18
J: TRBJ2-7
size: -
D: TRBD1
DNA: TGTGCCAGCTCACCTTCCGGGACAGGGTCTCACGAGCAGTACTTC
CDR3: CASSPSGTGSHEQYF

V: TRBV19
J: TRBJ1-2
size: -
D: -
DNA: TGTGCCATTTGGGGCTTCTATGGCTACACCTTC
CDR3: CAIWGFYGYTF

V: TRBV5-5
J: TRBJ2-3
size: -
D: TRBD2
DNA: TGTGCCAGCAGCTTGGCCGATCTAGCGGGGGGCCGCACAGATACGCAGTATTTT
CDR3: CASSLADLAGGRTDTQYF

V: TRBV5-6
J: TRBJ2-7
size: -
D: -
DNA: TGTGCCAGCAGCTTGCCAGGGAAAAGATCTGGCGAGCAGTACTTC
CDR3: CASSLPGKRSGEQYF

V: TRBV5-6
J: TRBJ2-7
size: -
D: -
DNA: TGTGCCAGCAGCTTGGACAGATCCTACGAGCAGTACTTC
CDR3: CASSLDRSYEQYF

V: TRBV19
J: TRBJ1-1
size: -
D: -
DNA: TGTGCCAGTAGTCCGCGGGACCGCCAACTAAACACTGAAGCTTTCTTT
CDR3: CASSPRDRQLNTEAFF

V: TRBV7-9
J: TRBJ2-7
size: -
D: -
DNA: TGTGCCAGCAGCTTAGCCTGGGACATATCCTACGAGCAGTACTTC
CDR3: CASSLAWDISYEQYF

V: TRBV25-1
J: TRBJ2-7
size: once
D: TRBD1
DNA: TGTGCCAGCAGTGCGAAACAGGGGCAGCAGTACTTC
CDR3: CASSAKQGQQYF

V: TRBV28
J: TRBJ1-5
size: -
D: -
DNA: TGTGCCAGCAGTTTGATAGGCGGACAGATCCCCAATCAGCCCCAGCATTTT
CDR3: CASSLIGGQIPNQPQHF